Shown below are 5 T cell receptor beta chains from a single sample sequenced in a study of T cell repertoires in cytomegalovirus infection. A single record per CDR3 protein comes from TCRdb applying MiXCR to the reads. Among about 490,000 distinct CDR3 sequences, around 11% were seen once, and the ten largest hold roughly a tenth. Sequencing was done on a sample of PBMCs. The receptors stem from a human donor in good health (CMV status not recorded). Some clones in this sample may be carry-over from other donors' samples.

This clonotype was observed at least ten times. The J gene is TRBJ2-1, the V gene TRBV20-1, with D unresolved. The CDR3 is 11 residues long. Trimming removed 4 bases from V and 4 bases from J, with 5 bases in between. CDR1 and CDR2 (germline): DFQATT, SNEGSKA (reference sequence). The CDR3: CSAIIYNEQFF. CDR3 sequence (DNA): TGCAGTGCTATCATTTACAATGAGCAGTTCTTC.

This clonotype was seen repeatedly, ten times or more. The chain links TRBV7-2 to TRBJ2-3; TRBD1 aligns across 9 bases. Germline CDR1 SGHTA, CDR2 FQGNSA. J was trimmed by 1 base and V by 4 bases; bases with no gene match: 6. The CDR3 extends over 16 amino acids. As DNA, the CDR3 is TGTGCCAGCAGCTCTACAGGGGGCGTCGGCACAGATACGCAGTATTTT. It encodes CASSSTGGVGTDTQYF.

This clonotype appeared a few times. The rearrangement links TRBV3-1 to TRBJ1-2; maybe TRBD1 (6 bases). Per germline, CDR1 LGHDT and CDR2 YNNKEL (reference sequence). The CDR3 extends over 14 amino acids. V lost 4 bases, J lost 3 bases, and 12 bases lay in between. The CDR3 region is CASSLRQDHYGYTF. The CDR3 DNA sequence: TGTGCCAGCAGCCTACGACAGGATCACTATGGCTACACCTTC.

About this clonotype: A much bigger clone sits one base away, suggesting this may be a read error. V and J are TRBV28 and TRBJ2-1; a weak D match, TRBD2 (6 bases). The CDR3 runs to 15 residues. Germline-derived CDR1 and CDR2 are MDHEN and SYDVKM. Here the CDR3 reads CASSTSSPPYNEQLF. In DNA form, the CDR3 reads TGTGCCAGCAGTACTAGCTCCCCCCCCTACAATGAGCAGCTCTTC. The variable domain in full, completed from reference TRBV28 and TRBJ2-1, reads DVKVTQSSRYLVKRTGEKVFLECVQDMDHENMFWYRQDPGLGLRLIYFSYDVKMKEKGDIPEGYSVSREKKERFSLILESASTNQTSMYLCASSTSSPPYNEQLFGPGTRLTVL.

V is TRBV5-1 and J is TRBJ1-2; D is possibly TRBD1 (6 bases). Germline CDR1 and CDR2: SGHRS and YFSETQ. V lost 0 bases, J lost 8 bases, and 14 bases lay in between. This CDR3 region has 14 residues. The CDR3 DNA follows: TGCGCCAGCAGCTTGGACGGCCCAGGGGAAGGCTACACCTTC. Translation: CASSLDGPGEGYTF.